The 20 T cell receptor beta chains given below trace back to one sample, sequenced in a study of blood T cell repertoires in COVID-19. Clones were sequenced by immunoSEQ multiplex PCR, and TCRdb holds only the in-frame ones, with some missing. The sample includes roughly 120,000 clones, 84% of them seen just once. The sequenced sample was peripheral blood. The receptors here all came from a woman in her fifties or sixties with acute or convalescent COVID-19.

The chain recombines TRBV19 with TRBJ1-2; unclear D gene. Germline V gene data show CDR1 as LNHDA and CDR2 as SQIVND (reference sequence). This CDR3 comprises 17 residues. Trimming removed 3 bases at V and 8 bases at J, with 25 bases between. The CDR3 sequence: CASSIDIGSKVLGGYTF. DNA for the CDR3: TGTGCCAGTAGTATTGATATAGGGAGCAAAGTTTTGGGAGGCTACACCTTC.

This sequence joins TRBV4-2 and TRBJ2-1; the match to TRBD2 covers 12 bases. The trim removed 3 bases at V and 6 bases at J, leaving 6 bases unmatched. The germline CDR1 and CDR2 sequences are LGHNA and YNFKEQ. The CDR3 covers 16 residues. DNA of the CDR3: TGTGCCAGCAGCCATGAACTAGCGGGGGGAACCAATGAGCAGTTCTTC. Encoded protein: CASSHELAGGTNEQFF.

This sequence joins TRBV11-2 and TRBJ1-1; perhaps TRBD1 as D (5 bases). This CDR3 is built from 13 residues. CDR1 is SGHAT, CDR2 FQNNGV, per germline. With 1 base removed from V and 9 bases from J, the gap between germline ends came to 12 bases. The DNA for the CDR3 is TGTGCCAGCAGCTTAGCGGGGGTCCCCCAAGCTTTCTTT. The encoded protein is CASSLAGVPQAFF.

The chain joins TRBV5-1 to TRBJ2-7; TRBD1 matches at 7 bases. V was pared by 4 bases and J by 3 bases, with 10 bases of the junction left unmatched. Germline CDR1 and CDR2: SGHRS and YFSETQ. The CDR3 sequence is 15 residues long. DNA of the CDR3: TGCGCCAGCAGCCGACAGGGAAAAGGGTTCTACGAGCAGTACTTC. Amino acids: CASSRQGKGFYEQYF. The variable domain in full, completed from reference TRBV5-1 and TRBJ2-7, reads KAGVTQTPRYLIKTRGQQVTLSCSPISGHRSVSWYQQTPGQGLQFLFEYFSETQRNKGNFPGRFSGRQFSNSRSEMNVSTLELGDSALYLCASSRQGKGFYEQYFGPGTRLTVT.

The chain couples TRBV24-1 to TRBJ1-2, with D possibly TRBD1 on 6 matching bases. Per the germline V gene, CDR1 is KGHDR and CDR2 is SFDVKD. This CDR3 has 13 amino acids. Between the trimmed V and J ends, which lost 6 bases and 7 bases, there was a span of 14 bases. The CDR3 nucleotides are TGTGCCACCAGTAACCGGGAAGGGGGTGGCTACACCTTC. Its translation: CATSNREGGGYTF.

The V and J genes are TRBV19 and TRBJ1-2; D perhaps matches TRBD1 (6 bases). V shed 4 bases and J shed 6 bases, with 9 bases lying between them. The CDR3 length is 12 residues. CDR1 and CDR2 (germline): LNHDA, SQIVND (reference sequence). For the CDR3, the DNA is TGTGCCAGTAGTACCAGGGGTAATGGCTACACCTTC. Translation gives CASSTRGNGYTF.

This clone has more than one count but fewer than ten. The chain employs TRBV5-1 and TRBJ1-2; D remains ambiguous. CDR1 is SGHRS and CDR2 is YFSETQ in the germline V gene. The CDR3 runs 15 residues. Trimming removed 0 bases from V and 5 bases from J, with 14 bases in between. CDR3 DNA sequence: TGCGCCAGCAGCTTGGATCCGAACTCGGGTTATGGCTACACCTTC. Its translation is CASSLDPNSGYGYTF.

The chain carries TRBV21-1 and TRBJ2-1; no check of the table's D call, TRBD2, against the DNA was made. TRBV21-1 is listed as a pseudogene. The CDR3 is 14 amino acids. The CDR3 protein is CASNTSGAYNEQFF. CDR3 bases: TGTGCCAGCAACACTAGCGGGGCGTACAATGAGCAGTTCTTC.

The rearrangement links TRBV2 to TRBJ2-4; 10 nucleotides agree with TRBD2. V lost 6 bases and J lost 5; bases outside the gene matches: 4. The CDR3 runs to 14 residues. CDR1 is SNHLY, CDR2 FYNNEI, per germline. The CDR3 is CASRPGTSENIQYF. In DNA form, the CDR3 reads TGTGCCAGCAGGCCCGGGACTAGCGAAAACATTCAGTACTTC.

J is TRBJ2-3 and V is TRBV25-1; 11 bases agree with TRBD2. Germline CDR1 is MGHDK and CDR2 is SYGVNS. Trimming cost V 4 bases and J 3 bases; bases outside gene matches: 6. The CDR3 sequence is 16 residues long. Here the CDR3 reads CASSGYSGGGTDTQYF. The CDR3 DNA sequence: TGTGCCAGCAGTGGATATAGCGGGGGGGGGACAGATACGCAGTATTTT.

The rearrangement joins TRBV11-1 to TRBJ1-4; the D is unclear. The ends were cut back, 5 bases at V and 5 bases at J, with 9 bases in the middle. Looked up from germline, CDR1 is SGHAT and CDR2 is FQDESV (reference sequence). The CDR3 loop spans 13 amino acids. CDR3 residues: CASSLGLNEKLFF. Written as DNA, the CDR3 is TGTGCCAGCAGCCTCGGACTAAATGAAAAACTGTTTTTT.

The CDR3 is CASTKFRWNTEAFF. The CDR3, as DNA: TGTGCCAGCACCAAATTCCGGTGGAACACTGAAGCTTTCTTT. This chain joins TRBV28 and TRBJ1-1, with D uncertain. The CDR3 is 14 residues long. V dropped 7 bases and J dropped 1 base, with 13 bases sitting between them. Germline CDR1 reads MDHEN; CDR2 reads SYDVKM.

The rearrangement uses TRBV5-1 and TRBJ2-2; the D gene is possibly TRBD1 (6 bases). CDR1 and CDR2 from the germline V gene are SGHRS and YFSETQ. This CDR3 spans 16 amino acids. The germline V and J ends were trimmed by 3 bases and 0 bases, with 12 bases remaining between them. The CDR3 is CASSSLTGANTGELFF. The DNA of the CDR3 is TGCGCCAGCAGCTCACTGACAGGCGCGAACACCGGGGAGCTGTTTTTT.

This chain links TRBV5-4 with TRBJ1-2; TRBD1 is a possible D gene (5 bases). Trimming pared 4 bases from V and 7 bases from J, leaving 11 bases between. Per the germline V gene, CDR1 is SGHNT and CDR2 is YYREEE (reference sequence). This CDR3 region has 12 residues. CDR3 residues: CASSPRGGGYTF. Here the CDR3 DNA reads TGTGCCAGCAGCCCTAGGGGTGGTGGCTACACCTTC.

The V and J genes are TRBV6-5 and TRBJ1-1, with 9 bases fitting TRBD1. V trimming: 4 bases; J trimming: 10 bases; junction bases outside the gene matches: 4. The CDR3 totals 12 residues. Germline assignment: CDR1 MNHEY and CDR2 SVGAGI. For the CDR3, the DNA is TGTGCCAGCAGTTCCGGGACAGGGCTAGCTTTCTTT. This translates into CASSSGTGLAFF.

This clone showed up just a few times. The V gene is TRBV19, the J gene TRBJ1-2, with D unresolved. Germline V gene data show CDR1 as LNHDA and CDR2 as SQIVND (reference sequence). Trimming removed 5 bases at V and 3 bases at J, with 10 bases between. The CDR3 has 13 amino acids. The CDR3 sequence is CASSPRLHYGYTF. CDR3 DNA sequence: TGTGCCAGTAGTCCACGACTTCACTATGGCTACACCTTC.

The CDR3 region is CASSPLSGGFGAQYF. CDR3 nucleotide sequence: TGTGCCAGCAGCCCCTTGAGCGGGGGCTTTGGGGCCCAGTACTTC. This chain connects TRBV5-8 to TRBJ2-5, with 8 bases lining up with TRBD2. J lost 9 bases, V lost 4 bases, and 14 bases had no gene match. The germline CDR1 and CDR2 sequences are SGHTS and YDEGEE. This CDR3 comprises 15 residues.

The V call is TRBV12-3 or TRBV12-4, the J call TRBJ2-5; D is uncertain. The CDR3 is made up of 12 amino acids. Deletions cut 2 bases from V and 5 bases from J, with 6 bases between. CDR3 protein: CASSLSRETQYF. CDR3 in DNA: TGTGCCAGCAGTTTATCGCGGGAGACCCAGTACTTC.

The rearrangement joins TRBV18 to TRBJ2-3; TRBD1 agrees at 12 bases. The ends lost 5 bases at V and 3 bases at J; junction bases unmatched: 6. Germline CDR1 reads KGHSH; CDR2 reads LQKENI. The CDR3 spans 16 residues. The CDR3 bases are TGTGCCAGCTCAACCGGGACAGGGGGCAGTACAGATACGCAGTATTTT. Translating gives CASSTGTGGSTDTQYF.

The chain joins TRBV27 to TRBJ1-2; the match to TRBD1 covers 7 bases. This CDR3 comprises 14 residues. Germline V gives CDR1 MNHEY, CDR2 SMNVEV (reference sequence). Trimming removed 5 bases from V and 4 bases from J; junction bases left unmatched: 7. The CDR3: CASSPRQGGYGYTF. In DNA form, the CDR3 reads TGTGCCAGCAGTCCCCGACAGGGAGGCTATGGCTACACCTTC.